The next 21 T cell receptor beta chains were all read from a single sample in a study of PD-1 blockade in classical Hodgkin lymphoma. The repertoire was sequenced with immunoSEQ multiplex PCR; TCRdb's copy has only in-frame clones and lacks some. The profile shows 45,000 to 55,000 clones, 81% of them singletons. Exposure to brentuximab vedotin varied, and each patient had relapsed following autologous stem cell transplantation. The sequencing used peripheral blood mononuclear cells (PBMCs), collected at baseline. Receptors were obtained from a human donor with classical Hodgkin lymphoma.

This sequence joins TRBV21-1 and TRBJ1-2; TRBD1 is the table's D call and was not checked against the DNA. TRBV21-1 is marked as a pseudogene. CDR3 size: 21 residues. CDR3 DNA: TGTGCCAGCACCAATCAAGCACCACGTCCCGGGACAGGGGGGTCAGTTCTCGGCTACACCTTC. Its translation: CASTNQAPRPGTGGSVLGYTF.

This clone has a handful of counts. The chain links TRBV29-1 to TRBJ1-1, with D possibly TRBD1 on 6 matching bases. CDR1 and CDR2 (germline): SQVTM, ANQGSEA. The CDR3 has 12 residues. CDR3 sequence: CTIGQTNTEAFF. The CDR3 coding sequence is TGCACCATTGGACAGACGAACACTGAAGCTTTCTTT.

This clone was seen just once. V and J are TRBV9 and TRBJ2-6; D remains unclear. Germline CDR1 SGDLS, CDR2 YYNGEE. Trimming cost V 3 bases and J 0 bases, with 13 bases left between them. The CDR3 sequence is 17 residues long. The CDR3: CASSGSRLLSGANVLTF. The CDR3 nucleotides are TGTGCCAGCAGCGGCAGCCGTCTTCTCTCTGGGGCCAACGTCCTGACTTTC.

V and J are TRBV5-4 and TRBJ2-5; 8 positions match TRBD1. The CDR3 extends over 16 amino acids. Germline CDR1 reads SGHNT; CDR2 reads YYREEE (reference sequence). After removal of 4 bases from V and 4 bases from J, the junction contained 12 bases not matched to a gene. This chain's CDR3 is CASSIPLTGAGETQYF. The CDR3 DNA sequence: TGTGCCAGCAGCATACCTCTGACAGGGGCAGGAGAGACCCAGTACTTC.

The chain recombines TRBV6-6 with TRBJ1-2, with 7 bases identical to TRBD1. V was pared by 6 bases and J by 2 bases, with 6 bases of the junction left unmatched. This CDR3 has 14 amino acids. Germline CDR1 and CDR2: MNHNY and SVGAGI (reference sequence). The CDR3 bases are TGTGCCAGCAGCCTACTGACAGGGAACTATGGCTACACCTTC. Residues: CASSLLTGNYGYTF.

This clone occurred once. The CDR3 region is CASSYPRGEAFF. The CDR3 DNA reads TGTGCCAGCAGTTACCCCCGGGGTGAAGCTTTCTTT. The chain is built from TRBV6-5 and TRBJ1-1; unclear D gene. V lost 2 bases and J lost 7, with 8 bases in between. The CDR3 totals 12 residues. Germline V gene lookup returns CDR1 MNHEY and CDR2 SVGAGI.

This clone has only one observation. The CDR3 DNA sequence: TGTGCCAGTAGTATACGGCCAGCCTACGAGCAGTACTTC. Its translation: CASSIRPAYEQYF. This chain uses TRBV19 with TRBJ2-7; D unresolved. The germline CDR1 and CDR2 sequences are LNHDA and SQIVND (reference sequence). The CDR3 spans 13 residues. Deletions cut 2 bases from V and 2 bases from J, with 7 bases between.

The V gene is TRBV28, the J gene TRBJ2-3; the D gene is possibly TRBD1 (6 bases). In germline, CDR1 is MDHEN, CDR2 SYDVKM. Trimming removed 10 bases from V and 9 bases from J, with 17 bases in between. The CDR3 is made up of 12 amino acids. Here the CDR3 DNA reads TGTGCCATCAGAGGGGGTTTGACGACGCAGTATTTT. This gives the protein CAIRGGLTTQYF.

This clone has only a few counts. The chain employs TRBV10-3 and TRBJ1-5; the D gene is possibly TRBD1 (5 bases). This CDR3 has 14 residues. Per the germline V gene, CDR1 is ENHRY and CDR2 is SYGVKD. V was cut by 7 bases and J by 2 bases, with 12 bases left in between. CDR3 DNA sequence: TGTGCCATCAAGGCGGGGGTCGGCAATCAGCCCCAGCATTTT. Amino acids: CAIKAGVGNQPQHF.

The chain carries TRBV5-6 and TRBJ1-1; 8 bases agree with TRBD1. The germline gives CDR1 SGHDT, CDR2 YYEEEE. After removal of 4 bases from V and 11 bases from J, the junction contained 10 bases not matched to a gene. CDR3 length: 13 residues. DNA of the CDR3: TGTGCCAGCAGCCTAGCCCGGACAGGGCGGGCTTTCTTT. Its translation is CASSLARTGRAFF.

As DNA, the CDR3 is TGTGCCAGTAAGATGGGGGGGACTGGGGCTTATAGCAATCAGCCCCAGCATTTT. Translated, it gives CASKMGGTGAYSNQPQHF. The chain carries TRBV19 and TRBJ1-5, with D possibly TRBD1 on 5 matching bases. This CDR3 has 18 amino acids. The V end lost 7 bases, the J end lost 0 bases, and 22 bases lay between the germline ends. Germline assignment: CDR1 LNHDA and CDR2 SQIVND (reference sequence).

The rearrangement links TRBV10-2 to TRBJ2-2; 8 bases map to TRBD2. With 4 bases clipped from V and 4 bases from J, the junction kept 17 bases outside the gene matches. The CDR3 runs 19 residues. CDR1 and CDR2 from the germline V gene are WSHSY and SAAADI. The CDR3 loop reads CASSVSGRRQPGGTGELFF. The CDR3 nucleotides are TGCGCCAGCAGTGTGAGCGGGAGACGCCAACCCGGGGGCACCGGGGAGCTGTTTTTT.

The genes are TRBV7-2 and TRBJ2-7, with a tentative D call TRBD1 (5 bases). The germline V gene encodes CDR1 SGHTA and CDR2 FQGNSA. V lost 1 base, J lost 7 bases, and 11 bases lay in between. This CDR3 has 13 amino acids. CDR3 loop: CASSLVPAGEQYV. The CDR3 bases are TGTGCCAGCAGCTTAGTTCCCGCAGGGGAGCAGTACGTC.

The CDR3 here is CASSIHPGQTYEQYF. CDR3 nucleotide sequence: TGTGCCAGCAGCATACATCCGGGACAGACCTACGAGCAGTACTTC. The rearrangement joins TRBV7-8 to TRBJ2-7; 7 nucleotides line up with TRBD1. Trimming at V came to 5 bases and at J to 2 bases, leaving 9 bases not matched to a gene. Germline CDR1 reads SGHVS; CDR2 reads FQNEAQ. This CDR3 has 15 residues.

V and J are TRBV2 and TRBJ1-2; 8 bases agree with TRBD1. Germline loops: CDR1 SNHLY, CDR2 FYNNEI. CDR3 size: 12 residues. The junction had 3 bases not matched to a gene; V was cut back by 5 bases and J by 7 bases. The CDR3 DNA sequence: TGTGCCAGCAGTCCTGGACAGGGTGGCTACACCTTC. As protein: CASSPGQGGYTF. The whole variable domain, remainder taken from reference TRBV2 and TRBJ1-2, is EPEVTQTPSHQVTQMGQEVILRCVPISNHLYFYWYRQILGQKVEFLVSFYNNEISEKSEIFDDQFSVERPDGSNFTLKIRSTKLEDSAMYFCASSPGQGGYTFGSGTRLTVV.

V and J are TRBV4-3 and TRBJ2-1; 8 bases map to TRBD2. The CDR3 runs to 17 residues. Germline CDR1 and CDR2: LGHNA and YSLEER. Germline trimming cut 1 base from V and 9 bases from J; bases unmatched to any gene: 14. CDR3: CASSQARPGLGSGEQFF. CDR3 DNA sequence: TGCGCCAGCAGCCAAGCCCGGCCGGGACTAGGGTCTGGTGAGCAGTTCTTC.

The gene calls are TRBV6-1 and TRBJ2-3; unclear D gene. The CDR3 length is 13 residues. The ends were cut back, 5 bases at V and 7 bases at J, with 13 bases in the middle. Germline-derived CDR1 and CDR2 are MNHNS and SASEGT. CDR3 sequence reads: CASSFEVFHTQYF. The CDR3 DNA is TGTGCCAGCAGTTTTGAAGTGTTTCATACGCAGTATTTT.

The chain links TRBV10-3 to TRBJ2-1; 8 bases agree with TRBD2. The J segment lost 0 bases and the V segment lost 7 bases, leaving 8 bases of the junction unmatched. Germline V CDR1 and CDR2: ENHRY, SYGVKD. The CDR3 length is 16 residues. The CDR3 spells CAIMGSGTDSYNEQFF. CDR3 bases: TGTGCCATCATGGGTAGCGGGACTGACTCCTACAATGAGCAGTTCTTC.

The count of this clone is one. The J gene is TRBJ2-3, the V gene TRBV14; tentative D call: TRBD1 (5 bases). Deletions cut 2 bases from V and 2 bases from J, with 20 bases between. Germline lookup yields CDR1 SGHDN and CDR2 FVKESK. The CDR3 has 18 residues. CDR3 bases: TGTGCCAGCAGCCAAACAGGCCAATGGGGCCCTTTCACAGATACGCAGTATTTT. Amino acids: CASSQTGQWGPFTDTQYF.

CDR3: CASMREEYYEQYV. CDR3 bases: TGCGCCAGCATGCGCGAAGAATACTACGAGCAGTACGTC. The V and J genes are TRBV10-2 and TRBJ2-7; D is unresolved. CDR1 WSHSY and CDR2 SAAADI come from the germline V gene. CDR3 length: 13 residues. V gave up 7 bases and J gave up 3 bases, with 13 bases separating them.

CDR3 DNA sequence: TGTGCCAGCAGCACGCCACAGGGAACTGGCTACACCTTC. Translated, it gives CASSTPQGTGYTF. The chain recombines TRBV7-9 with TRBJ1-2; D perhaps matches TRBD1 (6 bases). Per the germline V gene, CDR1 is SEHNR and CDR2 is FQNEAQ (reference sequence). The CDR3 contains 13 residues. With 5 bases removed from V and 7 bases from J, the gap between germline ends came to 14 bases.